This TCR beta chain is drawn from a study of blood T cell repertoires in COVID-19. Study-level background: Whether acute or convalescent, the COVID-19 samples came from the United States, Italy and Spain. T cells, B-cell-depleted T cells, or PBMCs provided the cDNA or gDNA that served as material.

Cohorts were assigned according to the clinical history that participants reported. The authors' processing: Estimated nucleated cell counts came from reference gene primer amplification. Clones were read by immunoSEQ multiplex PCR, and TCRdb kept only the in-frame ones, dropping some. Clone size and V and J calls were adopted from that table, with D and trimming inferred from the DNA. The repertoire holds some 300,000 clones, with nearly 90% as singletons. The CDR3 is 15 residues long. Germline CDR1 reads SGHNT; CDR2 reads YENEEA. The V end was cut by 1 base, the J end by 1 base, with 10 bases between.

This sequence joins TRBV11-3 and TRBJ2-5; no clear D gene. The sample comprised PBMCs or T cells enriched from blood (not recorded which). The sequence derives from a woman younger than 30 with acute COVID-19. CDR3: CASSLGQASQETQYF. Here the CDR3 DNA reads TGTGCCAGCAGCTTAGGGCAGGCCTCCCAAGAGACCCAGTACTTC.